The clone carrying this T cell receptor (beta chain) turned up a few times. Between the trimmed V and J ends, which lost 7 bases and 3 bases, there was a span of 7 bases. Germline V CDR1 and CDR2: LNHDA, SQIVND (reference sequence). This CDR3 has 12 amino acids. This specimen belongs to a study of blood T cell repertoires in COVID-19. In the original analysis: Nucleated cell counts were estimated from reference gene primer amplification. Profiling relied on immunoSEQ multiplex PCR, and the TCRdb table lists in-frame clones only, not all of them. V, J and clone size reflect that table, while D and trimming were determined from the DNA. The sample shows about 160,000 clones, roughly 90% of them seen only once.

The clonotype comes from a woman aged 60-75 years with active or convalescent COVID-19. V and J are TRBV19 and TRBJ1-5; perhaps TRBD1 as D (5 bases). The sequenced sample consisted of peripheral blood. The CDR3, as DNA: TGTGCCAGTAACAGGAACAATCAGCCCCAGCATTTT. Translating gives CASNRNNQPQHF.